The 25 T cell receptor beta chains below all came from one sample that was sequenced in a study of identical twins. Each CDR3 protein is one row after TCRdb ran MiXCR on the 5' RACE reads. The sample has 250,000 or so distinct CDR3 sequences, 7.5% seen once. The same data also contributed to another study, on yellow fever vaccine responses in identical twins.

The sequenced sample consisted of CD8+ T cells sorted from blood. These receptors all stem from a woman between 18 and 29 years old in good health.

This clonotype has a count of ten or more. The rearrangement uses TRBV11-2 and TRBJ1-6; D may be TRBD1 (5 bases). The CDR3 sequence is 14 residues long. CDR1 is SGHAT, CDR2 FQNNGV, per germline. Trimming removed 3 bases from V and 10 bases from J, with 13 bases in between. The CDR3 region is CASSFPGRNSPLHF. The CDR3 nucleotides read TGTGCCAGCAGCTTTCCAGGGAGAAACTCACCCCTCCACTTT.

Ten or more counts support this clonotype. The chain employs TRBV6-5 and TRBJ2-3; 9 bases map to TRBD1. The ends lost 2 bases at V and 12 bases at J; junction bases unmatched: 6. The CDR3 is 13 residues long. CDR1 and CDR2 from the germline V gene are MNHEY and SVGAGI. CDR3 nucleotides: TGTGCCAGCAGTTACCCGGGGACAGGGTTACAGTATTTT. The encoded protein is CASSYPGTGLQYF.

This clonotype has a count of ten or more. This chain joins TRBV5-5 and TRBJ2-7; 8 nucleotides match TRBD2. Trimming at V came to 4 bases and at J to 5 bases, leaving 5 bases not matched to a gene. The CDR3 has 13 residues. CDR1 and CDR2 from the germline V gene are SGHKS and YYEKEE (reference sequence). Written as DNA, the CDR3 is TGTGCCAGCAGCGGGACTAGTTCCCACGAGCAGTACGTC. Residues: CASSGTSSHEQYV.

This clonotype was observed many times. The chain links TRBV12-3 or TRBV12-4 to TRBJ1-2, with D perhaps matching TRBD1 (6 bases). The CDR3 extends over 15 amino acids. Trimming pared 1 base from V and 4 bases from J, leaving 13 bases between. DNA for the CDR3: TGTGCCAGCAGTTTAGGGGAAGGGGGTGGCTATGGCTACACCTTC. Encoded protein: CASSLGEGGGYGYTF.

The chain employs TRBV25-1 and TRBJ1-2; 8 bases match TRBD1. V was pared by 8 bases and J by 6 bases, with 5 bases of the junction left unmatched. The CDR3 has 12 residues. CDR1 MGHDK and CDR2 SYGVNS come from the germline V gene. The CDR3: CASWTGWDGYTF. CDR3 coding DNA: TGTGCCAGCTGGACAGGGTGGGATGGCTACACCTTC.

As for this clonotype: A much larger clone is a single base away; this may be a read error. The rearrangement links TRBV7-8 to TRBJ1-1, with no clear D. The CDR3 has 12 amino acids. Trimming took off 5 bases at V and 1 base at J, with 5 bases between the two ends. Germline V gene lookup returns CDR1 SGHVS and CDR2 FQNEAQ. The CDR3 DNA follows: TGTGCCAGCAGCGAGGGGAACACTGAAGCTTTCTTT. This translates into CASSEGNTEAFF.

This clonotype has a handful of counts. The rearrangement joins TRBV29-1 to TRBJ2-1; D tentatively reads TRBD1 or TRBD2 (5 bases each). CDR1 and CDR2 (germline): SQVTM, ANQGSEA. This CDR3 has 14 residues. Trimming pared 1 base from V and 3 bases from J, leaving 10 bases between. CDR3 sequence: CSVEGRDLYNEQFF. CDR3 DNA: TGCAGCGTTGAAGGCAGGGACCTCTACAATGAGCAGTTCTTC.

This clonotype has a count of ten or more. The chain combines TRBV12-3 or TRBV12-4 with TRBJ2-3; D may match TRBD1 or TRBD2 (5 bases each). This CDR3 spans 14 amino acids. Trimming took off 6 bases at V and 4 bases at J, with 14 bases between the two ends. This CDR3 is CASRPGTVADTQYF. CDR3 DNA: TGTGCCAGCAGACCAGGGACGGTGGCAGATACGCAGTATTTT.

The chain employs TRBV6-1 and TRBJ2-3, with D unresolved. The CDR3 runs 14 residues. Trimming pared 7 bases from V and 0 bases from J, leaving 11 bases between. Germline V gene lookup returns CDR1 MNHNS and CDR2 SASEGT. The CDR3 reads CASTLDGSTDTQYF. Written as DNA, the CDR3 is TGTGCCAGCACCCTCGACGGGAGCACAGATACGCAGTATTTT.

The genes are TRBV7-9 and TRBJ2-7; D is unresolved. The V end lost 1 base, the J end lost 2 bases, and 6 bases lay between the germline ends. The CDR3 totals 13 residues. In germline, CDR1 is SEHNR, CDR2 FQNEAQ (reference sequence). CDR3 coding DNA: TGTGCCAGCAGCTTAGGAACCACCTACGAGCAGTACGTC. This gives the protein CASSLGTTYEQYV.

At least ten counts were recorded for this clonotype. The chain joins TRBV5-5 to TRBJ2-1; 10 bases map to TRBD2. Germline lookup yields CDR1 SGHKS and CDR2 YYEKEE (reference sequence). The CDR3 is 16 residues long. With V trimmed by 1 base and J by 6 bases, 7 bases remained unmatched. In nucleotides, the CDR3 is TGTGCCAGCAGCTTGACCCTAGCGGGGGCGACCAATGAGCAGTTCTTC. This sequence encodes CASSLTLAGATNEQFF.

The V call is TRBV27, the J call TRBJ2-3; a possible D gene is TRBD1 (6 bases). Trimming cost V 3 bases and J 0 bases, with 16 bases left between them. CDR1 and CDR2 from the germline V gene are MNHEY and SMNVEV (reference sequence). This CDR3 has 17 residues. CDR3 sequence (DNA): TGTGCCAGCAGTTTCGGACAGTTAACACCTAGCACAGATACGCAGTATTTT. This sequence encodes CASSFGQLTPSTDTQYF.

This chain links TRBV7-6 with TRBJ2-1, with 9 nucleotides matching TRBD1. V gave up 2 bases and J gave up 8 bases; unmatched junction bases: 16. The CDR3 consists of 18 residues. Per the germline V gene, CDR1 is SGHVS and CDR2 is FNYEAQ. The CDR3 nucleotides read TGTGCCAGCAGCTTAACGGGACAGGGATCATTCGGGTCCGATGAGCAGTTCTTC. As protein: CASSLTGQGSFGSDEQFF.

The chain carries TRBV7-8 and TRBJ2-5; 8 bases fit TRBD1. The CDR3 is made up of 15 amino acids. J lost 2 bases, V lost 8 bases, and 10 bases had no gene match. Germline-derived CDR1 and CDR2 are SGHVS and FQNEAQ. Here the CDR3 DNA reads TGTGCCAGCGCCCCTGACAGGGGAATTCAAGAGACCCAGTACTTC. Translation: CASAPDRGIQETQYF.

The V call is TRBV5-6, the J call TRBJ2-1; D remains unclear. The CDR3 length is 14 residues. The germline V gene encodes CDR1 SGHDT and CDR2 YYEEEE. Trimming removed 0 bases from V and 3 bases from J, with 7 bases in between. CDR3 residues: CASSLGGHYNEQFF. CDR3 sequence (DNA): TGTGCCAGCAGCTTGGGTGGTCACTACAATGAGCAGTTCTTC.

This clonotype was seen more than once but under ten times. The chain uses TRBV12-3 or TRBV12-4 and TRBJ1-2; D may be TRBD1 (5 bases). The CDR3 contains 13 residues. V lost 5 bases and J lost 4, with 11 bases in between. CDR3 protein: CASSPLGPYGYTF. Here the CDR3 DNA reads TGTGCCAGCAGTCCTCTGGGGCCCTATGGCTACACCTTC.

This clonotype was counted at least ten times. V is TRBV2 and J is TRBJ2-2; D may correspond to TRBD1 or TRBD2 (5 bases each). V lost 3 bases to trimming and J lost 5 bases, with 16 bases between them. Germline CDR1 reads SNHLY; CDR2 reads FYNNEI. This CDR3 has 16 amino acids. The CDR3 region has the DNA TGTGCCAGCAGTGACATGGCCGGGGCAGGTACCGGGGAGCTGTTTTTT. Protein sequence: CASSDMAGAGTGELFF.

The chain couples TRBV18 to TRBJ2-7, with 7 bases that match TRBD1. There are 13 residues in the CDR3. The germline CDR1 and CDR2 sequences are KGHSH and LQKENI. The junction had 2 bases not matched to a gene; V was cut back by 3 bases and J by 3 bases. CDR3 region: CASSPGQYYEQYV. DNA of the CDR3: TGTGCCAGCTCACCGGGACAGTACTACGAGCAGTACGTC.

This clonotype turned up a few times. The V gene is TRBV7-8, the J gene TRBJ2-1; a possible D gene is TRBD2 (6 bases). V was shortened by 6 bases and J by 8 bases, with 17 bases between the two germline ends. CDR3 length: 14 residues. CDR1 is SGHVS and CDR2 is FQNEAQ in the germline V gene. CDR3 sequence: CASSSSSSVDEQFF. The CDR3 DNA reads TGTGCCAGCAGTTCGTCCTCTAGCGTCGATGAGCAGTTCTTC.

The chain couples TRBV29-1 to TRBJ2-7, with 11 bases aligning to TRBD2. The trim removed 0 bases at V and 1 base at J, leaving 5 bases unmatched. The CDR3 is 16 residues long. Germline CDR1 SQVTM, CDR2 ANQGSEA. CDR3 in DNA: TGCAGCGTTGAAGATCCCACTAGCGGGAGTTCCTACGAGCAGTACTTC. Residues: CSVEDPTSGSSYEQYF.

The chain employs TRBV4-1 and TRBJ2-7, with 7 bases aligning to TRBD1. V lost 4 bases, J lost 2 bases, and 5 bases stayed unmatched. CDR3 size: 14 residues. Germline V gene sequence: CDR1 MGHRA, CDR2 YSYEKL. The CDR3 spells CASSPQGSPYEQYF. CDR3 DNA sequence: TGCGCCAGCAGCCCACAGGGGTCCCCCTACGAGCAGTACTTC.

This clonotype has a handful of counts. The chain carries TRBV27 and TRBJ2-7; possible D gene TRBD2, 6 bases. This CDR3 is built from 13 residues. Per germline, CDR1 MNHEY and CDR2 SMNVEV (reference sequence). V lost 4 bases, J lost 1 base, and 8 bases lay in between. This CDR3 reads CASSWGESYEQYF. The CDR3, as DNA: TGTGCCAGCAGTTGGGGGGAATCCTACGAGCAGTACTTC.

This rearrangement joins TRBV12-3 or TRBV12-4 to TRBJ1-5, with D perhaps TRBD1 (5 bases). V gave up 5 bases and J gave up 1 base, with 12 bases separating them. The CDR3 covers 15 residues. CDR3 sequence reads: CASSNRDESNQPQHF. CDR3 DNA: TGTGCCAGCAGTAACCGGGACGAAAGCAATCAGCCCCAGCATTTT.

V is TRBV20-1 and J is TRBJ2-1; D might be TRBD2 (5 bases). The V gene lost 4 bases and the J gene lost 0 bases, with 16 bases spanning the gap. From germline, CDR1 is DFQATT and CDR2 SNEGSKA (reference sequence). The CDR3 runs 16 residues. The CDR3 reads CSAIEVTGSSYNEQFF. The DNA of the CDR3 is TGCAGTGCTATCGAAGTCACGGGATCCTCCTACAATGAGCAGTTCTTC.

On this clonotype: The junction differs from germline at one of its ends, possibly a read error. The chain joins TRBV7-2 to TRBJ2-1; 8 positions match TRBD2. Germline V gives CDR1 SGHTA, CDR2 FQGNSA. There are 16 residues in the CDR3. The CDR3 coding sequence is TGTGCCAGCAGCCTAGCCGGGACTAGTTCAGACAATGAGCAGTTCTTC. As protein: CASSLAGTSSDNEQFF.